The 22 T cell receptor beta chains presented below share a single source sample, sequenced in a study of regulatory T cells in long-lasting Graves disease. Time point in this sample: newly diagnosed GD, antithyroid drugs for less than 3 months. The TCR library used RNA extracted from PBMCs. Assembly of TCR beta libraries relied on iRepertoire HTBI primers together with Arm-PCR of CDR3 regions. MiXCR, run by TCRdb on the multiplex PCR reads, gives a single entry per CDR3 protein. The sample shows about 420,000 distinct CDR3 sequences, about 17% of them seen only once. This same sample was also part of a study on T cells in Graves' hyperthyroidism and ophthalmopathy.

The input for sequencing was peripheral blood mononuclear cells (PBMCs), taken at new diagnosis, from a patient treated with antithyroid drugs. The receptors come from a woman under 30 with Graves disease.

This clonotype was seen at least ten times. The chain employs TRBV6-5 and TRBJ2-7, with 11 bases matching TRBD2. CDR3 length: 19 amino acids. V dropped 0 bases and J dropped 0; count of bases not matched to a gene: 10. The V gene's germline CDR1 is MNHEY and CDR2 SVGAGI. The CDR3 sequence is CASSYSERGTSGNSYEQYF. For the CDR3, the DNA is TGTGCCAGCAGTTACTCGGAAAGGGGGACTAGCGGAAACTCCTACGAGCAGTACTTC.

The chain joins TRBV29-1 to TRBJ1-2; unclear D gene. Trimming left V 8 bases short and J 8 bases short, with 15 bases between. CDR1 is SQVTM and CDR2 is ANQGSEA in the germline V gene. CDR3 length: 11 amino acids. CDR3 region: CSSLYTEGYTF. CDR3 bases: TGCAGCAGCCTGTACACGGAAGGCTACACCTTC.

This clonotype was detected many times. V gene TRBV18 combines with J gene TRBJ2-1, with D tentatively TRBD2 (5 bases). The CDR3 spans 13 residues. The germline gives CDR1 KGHSH, CDR2 LQKENI. Trimming took 1 base from V and 6 from J, leaving 7 bases between them. CDR3 DNA: TGTGCCAGCTCACCACGTCTAGCCAATGAGCAGTTCTTC. This gives the protein CASSPRLANEQFF. Combining the CDR3 with reference TRBV18 and TRBJ2-1 gives the whole variable domain NAGVMQNPRHLVRRRGQEARLRCSPMKGHSHVYWYRQLPEEGLKFMVYLQKENIIDESGMPKERFSAEFPKEGPSILRIQQVVRGDSAAYFCASSPRLANEQFFGPGTRLTVL.

The chain recombines TRBV27 with TRBJ2-1; TRBD2 agrees at 10 bases. Germline V gene lookup returns CDR1 MNHEY and CDR2 SMNVEV (reference sequence). The V and J ends lost 2 bases and 6 bases, in that order; junction bases with no gene match: 10. The CDR3 spans 17 residues. The CDR3 nucleotides are TGTGCCAGCAGTTTAAAGTCCCTAGCGGGAGCGATCAATGAGCAGTTCTTC. Its protein product is CASSLKSLAGAINEQFF.

This clonotype was observed a few times. CDR3 bases: TGTGCCAGCAGTTTATACGAGGGATCCTACAATGAGCAGTTCTTC. Translating gives CASSLYEGSYNEQFF. The chain is built from TRBV27 and TRBJ2-1; tentatively, D is TRBD2 (5 bases). The CDR3 consists of 15 residues. Trimming cost V 1 base and J 1 base, with 8 bases left between them. CDR1 is MNHEY and CDR2 is SMNVEV in the germline V gene (reference sequence).

The chain links TRBV20-1 to TRBJ2-1; TRBD2 matches 11 bases. The length of the CDR3 is 15 residues. V trimming: 5 bases; J trimming: 1 base; junction bases outside the gene matches: 4. The germline gives CDR1 DFQATT, CDR2 SNEGSKA (reference sequence). The CDR3 is CSAGLAGWSYNEQFF. DNA for the CDR3: TGCAGTGCTGGACTAGCGGGTTGGTCCTACAATGAGCAGTTCTTC.

This clonotype was observed at least ten times. The CDR3 DNA sequence: TGTGCCAGCAGCGTCGCAGGGGATAGCACAGATACGCAGTATTTT. This codes for CASSVAGDSTDTQYF. The rearrangement links TRBV27 to TRBJ2-3; D is perhaps TRBD1 (6 bases). V lost 6 bases, J lost 0 bases, and 13 bases lay in between. Germline CDR1 reads MNHEY; CDR2 reads SMNVEV (reference sequence). The CDR3 totals 15 residues.

This clonotype has only a few counts. The chain links TRBV20-1 to TRBJ2-5; weak D call: TRBD2 (5 bases). V lost 3 bases to trimming and J lost 6 bases, with 14 bases between them. CDR1 is DFQATT, CDR2 SNEGSKA, per germline (reference sequence). The CDR3 runs 13 residues. CDR3 amino acids: CSARASFSQTQYF. As DNA, the CDR3 is TGCAGTGCTAGGGCTAGCTTTTCACAGACCCAGTACTTC.

There are many counts of this clonotype. The chain joins TRBV20-1 to TRBJ2-5, with D perhaps assigned TRBD1 or TRBD2 (5 bases each). This CDR3 spans 14 amino acids. Germline CDR1 is DFQATT and CDR2 is SNEGSKA (reference sequence). Trimming left V 2 bases short and J 2 bases short, with 12 bases between. The DNA for the CDR3 is TGCAGTGCTAGAAGGATGTGGGGGCAAGAGACCCAGTACTTC. Its protein product is CSARRMWGQETQYF.

The CDR3 nucleotides read TGTGCCAGCAGCGCCGCCGGGACCCTGAAATCTGGAAACACCATATATTTT. It codes for CASSAAGTLKSGNTIYF. The gene calls are TRBV28 and TRBJ1-3, with D possibly TRBD1 on 5 matching bases. Per germline, CDR1 MDHEN and CDR2 SYDVKM. V was pared by 6 bases and J by 1 base, with 19 bases between. The CDR3 is 17 residues long.

V usage is TRBV12-5 and J usage is TRBJ2-7; no firm D call. V lost 7 bases and J lost 4, with 26 bases in between. Germline lookup yields CDR1 LGHNT and CDR2 FRNRAP. There are 17 residues in the CDR3. CDR3 coding DNA: TGTGCTAGTGCCCTTTCCCCAGGTATGGGTACTTGGTACGAGCAGTACTTC. It translates to CASALSPGMGTWYEQYF.

This clonotype was seen many times. The chain recombines TRBV5-1 with TRBJ1-1, with 8 nucleotides matching TRBD1. Germline V lookup: CDR1 SGHRS, CDR2 YFSETQ. Trimming at V came to 4 bases and at J to 4 bases, leaving 9 bases not matched to a gene. This CDR3 has 15 amino acids. The CDR3 DNA reads TGCGCCAGCAGCCGGGACAGGCAAACTGGCACTGAAGCTTTCTTT. This gives the protein CASSRDRQTGTEAFF.

This clonotype was recorded at least ten times. V is TRBV28 and J is TRBJ2-2, with D possibly matching TRBD1 (5 bases). The CDR3 is 13 amino acids. V lost 6 bases to trimming and J lost 5 bases, with 10 bases between them. The germline CDR1 and CDR2 sequences are MDHEN and SYDVKM. In nucleotides, the CDR3 is TGTGCCAGCAGAGGGGCGCCGACCGGGGAGCTGTTTTTT. Its translation: CASRGAPTGELFF.

This clonotype showed up many times. This chain joins TRBV28 and TRBJ2-5, with TRBD1 matching 8 bases. The junction had 0 bases not matched to a gene; V was cut back by 3 bases and J by 6 bases. Germline values: CDR1 MDHEN, CDR2 SYDVKM. The CDR3 runs to 12 residues. The CDR3, as DNA: TGTGCCAGCAGTTTCAGGGGGCAGACCCAGTACTTC. Translating gives CASSFRGQTQYF.

This clonotype was seen repeatedly, ten times or more. The chain combines TRBV20-1 with TRBJ2-1; 7 bases line up with TRBD2. The trim removed 6 bases at V and 4 bases at J, leaving 9 bases unmatched. The CDR3 length is 14 residues. Germline V gives CDR1 DFQATT, CDR2 SNEGSKA (reference sequence). The CDR3 loop is CSAWWRERYNEQFF. The CDR3 bases are TGCAGTGCCTGGTGGCGGGAGAGGTACAATGAGCAGTTCTTC.

This clonotype showed up just once. This clone may be a read error of a much larger clone one base away. The chain couples TRBV20-1 to TRBJ2-5, with D possibly TRBD1 on 5 matching bases. The CDR3 totals 13 residues. In germline, CDR1 is DFQATT, CDR2 SNEGSKA (reference sequence). The CDR3 region is CSANRQPQGTQYF. The CDR3 DNA reads TGCAGTGCTAACAGACAGCCCCAAGGGACCCAGTACTTC.

The chain employs TRBV6-1 and TRBJ2-1; TRBD2 is a possible D gene (5 bases). Germline V gene sequence: CDR1 MNHNS, CDR2 SASEGT. V was trimmed by 1 base and J by 2 bases, leaving 6 bases between them. The length of the CDR3 is 14 residues. CDR3 in amino acids: CASSEVGAYNEQFF. The CDR3 bases are TGTGCCAGCAGTGAAGTCGGGGCCTACAATGAGCAGTTCTTC.

Of note for this clonotype: This may be a read error: a much more frequent sequence differs by one nucleotide. This rearrangement joins TRBV7-3 to TRBJ2-1; 12 bases match TRBD2. Germline V gene lookup returns CDR1 SGHTA and CDR2 FQGTGA. CDR3 length equals 20 residues. CDR3 coding DNA: TGTGCCAGCAGCCCGCCAACTAGCGGGAGGACCAAGAGCTACTACGATGAGCAGTTCTTC. Encoded protein: CASSPPTSGRTKSYYDEQFF. Full variable domain (rest looked up from reference TRBV7-3 and TRBJ2-1): GAGVSQTPSNKVTEKGKYVELRCDPISGHTALYWYRQSLGQGPEFLIYFQGTGAADDSGLPNDRFFAVRPEGSVSTLKIQRTERGDSAVYLCASSPPTSGRTKSYYDEQFFGPGTRLTVL.

At least ten counts were recorded for this clonotype. The chain employs TRBV27 and TRBJ2-7, with 9 bases identical to TRBD2. The CDR3 consists of 15 residues. The J segment lost 4 bases and the V segment lost 5 bases, leaving 9 bases of the junction unmatched. CDR1 is MNHEY and CDR2 is SMNVEV in the germline V gene (reference sequence). The CDR3: CASSPRAGGQYEQYF. The CDR3 DNA follows: TGTGCCAGCAGTCCCAGAGCGGGAGGACAGTACGAGCAGTACTTC.

The sample holds a few counts of this clonotype. CDR3 amino acids: CASSSHPGGDTLAKNIQYF. The DNA of the CDR3 is TGTGCCAGCAGTTCCCATCCAGGGGGCGATACGCTAGCCAAAAACATTCAGTACTTC. The rearrangement joins TRBV28 to TRBJ2-4; the match to TRBD1 covers 8 bases. This CDR3 contains 19 residues. CDR1 and CDR2 from the germline V gene are MDHEN and SYDVKM. Trimming took 4 bases from V and 0 from J; bases not matched to a gene: 14. Looking up the rest from reference TRBV28 and TRBJ2-4 gives the full variable domain: DVKVTQSSRYLVKRTGEKVFLECVQDMDHENMFWYRQDPGLGLRLIYFSYDVKMKEKGDIPEGYSVSREKKERFSLILESASTNQTSMYLCASSSHPGGDTLAKNIQYFGAGTRLSVL.

This sequence joins TRBV4-1 and TRBJ2-7; D gene ambiguous. CDR1 MGHRA and CDR2 YSYEKL come from the germline V gene. The length of the CDR3 is 14 residues. The V end lost 3 bases, the J end lost 6 bases, and 15 bases lay between the germline ends. CDR3 region: CASSQGESRPEQYF. The CDR3, as DNA: TGCGCCAGCAGCCAGGGTGAAAGTAGACCCGAGCAGTACTTC.

This chain uses TRBV6-5 with TRBJ1-5; D call uncertain. Germline V gene sequence: CDR1 MNHEY, CDR2 SVGAGI. The CDR3 spans 15 residues. Deletions cut 2 bases from V and 0 bases from J, with 8 bases between. The DNA for the CDR3 is TGTGCCAGCAGTTACAAACCATATAGCAATCAGCCCCAGCATTTT. Translation gives CASSYKPYSNQPQHF.